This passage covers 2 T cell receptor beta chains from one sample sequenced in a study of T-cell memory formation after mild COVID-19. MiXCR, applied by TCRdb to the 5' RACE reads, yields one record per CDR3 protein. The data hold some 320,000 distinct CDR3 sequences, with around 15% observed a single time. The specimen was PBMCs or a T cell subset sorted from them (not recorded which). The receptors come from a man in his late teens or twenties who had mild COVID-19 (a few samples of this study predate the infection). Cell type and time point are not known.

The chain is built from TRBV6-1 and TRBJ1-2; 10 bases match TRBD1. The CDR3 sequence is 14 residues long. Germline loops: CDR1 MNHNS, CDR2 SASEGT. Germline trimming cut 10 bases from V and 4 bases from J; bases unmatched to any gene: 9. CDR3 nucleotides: TGTGCCACCACACGCCGGGACAGGGGCTATGGCTACACCTTC. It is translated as CATTRRDRGYGYTF.

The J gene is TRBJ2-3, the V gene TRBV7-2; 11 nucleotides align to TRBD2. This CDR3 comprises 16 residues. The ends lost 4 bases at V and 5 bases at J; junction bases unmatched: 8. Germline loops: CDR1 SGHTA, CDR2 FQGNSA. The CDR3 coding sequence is TGTGCCAGCAGCTCCCCTAGCGGGGGGTCAGGAGATACGCAGTATTTT. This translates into CASSSPSGGSGDTQYF.